This T cell receptor (beta chain) originates from a study of cytomegalovirus exposure and HLA in healthy donors. This clone was seen just once. The PCR ran on 60 Vbeta and 13 Jbeta primers. Using immunoSEQ multiplex PCR, the repertoire was profiled, and TCRdb retains in-frame clones only, with some absent. This table holds more than 95,000 clones, around three quarters found once. Germline V CDR1 and CDR2: SEHNR, FQNEAQ (reference sequence). V lost 5 bases to trimming and J lost 0 bases, with 11 bases between them. The CDR3 runs to 15 residues. The sample taken for sequencing was PBMCs. This clonotype was sampled from a woman aged 35 to 49 in good health and CMV-seronegative. This chain uses TRBV7-9 with TRBJ1-3; D unresolved. The CDR3: CASSPERVSGNTIYF. The CDR3 DNA reads as TGTGCCAGCAGCCCAGAGCGCGTCTCTGGAAACACCATATATTTT.